These T cell receptor beta chains were read from a single sample in a study of T-cell memory formation after mild COVID-19. In TCRdb, the 5' RACE reads were re-called with MiXCR into one record per CDR3 protein. The sample has 100,000 to 150,000 distinct CDR3 sequences, around 6.3% seen once. Sequencing was done on a sample of PBMCs or a T cell subset sorted from them (not recorded which). These receptors all come from an adult woman who had mild COVID-19 (a few samples of this study predate the infection). Cell type and time point are not known. Each CDR3 is given with its conserved first and last residue. A D gene is named only where the DNA matches it firmly. Clone size appears in some rows only: once, few, many, or a class for an expanded clone.

j_call,clone_size,v_call,d_call,cdr3_aa,cdr3_nt
TRBJ2-5,NA,TRBV9,TRBD2,CASMLSSGRDQETQYF,TGTGCCAGCATGTTGTCTAGCGGGAGGGATCAAGAGACCCAGTACTTC
TRBJ1-2,NA,TRBV7-2,NA,CASRPVANYGYTF,TGTGCCAGCAGACCAGTGGCCAACTATGGCTACACCTTC
TRBJ1-1,NA,TRBV6-5,TRBD1,CASKTGTGGLNTEAFF,TGTGCCAGCAAAACCGGGACAGGGGGATTGAACACTGAAGCTTTCTTT
TRBJ1-1,many,TRBV18,NA,CASSPLYSSNTEAFF,TGTGCCAGCTCACCCCTCTACAGTTCGAACACTGAAGCTTTCTTT
TRBJ2-2,few,TRBV7-2,NA,CASSLARADTGELFF,TGTGCCAGCAGCTTAGCGCGGGCAGACACCGGGGAGCTGTTTTTT
TRBJ2-1,many,TRBV29-1,NA,CSVVLGQGRPFF,TGCAGCGTTGTATTAGGGCAGGGGAGGCCGTTCTTC
TRBJ2-1,medium-sized,TRBV6-6,NA,CASSYEASSYNEQFF,TGTGCCAGCAGTTACGAGGCGAGCTCCTACAATGAGCAGTTCTTC
TRBJ1-5,NA,TRBV4-3,NA,CASSQDPAGPYSNQPQHF,TGCGCCAGCAGCCAAGATCCAGCCGGACCCTATAGCAATCAGCCCCAGCATTTT
TRBJ2-3,NA,TRBV5-6,NA,CASISGGTDTQYF,TGTGCCAGCATCTCGGGGGGCACAGATACGCAGTATTTT
TRBJ2-1,few,TRBV12-3/TRBV12-4,TRBD2,CASSPSGGGGNEQFF,TGTGCCAGCAGCCCTAGCGGGGGAGGAGGTAATGAGCAGTTCTTC
TRBJ2-1,many,TRBV20-1,TRBD2,CSAFGTSADEQFF,TGCAGTGCCTTTGGGACTAGTGCTGATGAGCAGTTCTTC
TRBJ2-3,NA,TRBV29-1,TRBD2,CSVDLRGGASQYF,TGCAGCGTTGATTTGCGCGGGGGGGCGTCGCAGTATTTT
TRBJ2-1,few,TRBV5-1,NA,CASSYRSGVSYNEQFF,TGCGCCAGCAGCTACCGGAGTGGAGTCTCCTACAATGAGCAGTTCTTC
TRBJ1-5,few,TRBV12-3/TRBV12-4,NA,CASNGQYSNQPQHF,TGTGCCAGCAATGGACAGTATAGCAATCAGCCCCAGCATTTT
TRBJ1-1,NA,TRBV5-1,TRBD1,CASSIGTVNTEAFF,TGCGCCAGCAGCATTGGGACAGTGAACACTGAAGCTTTCTTT
TRBJ1-1,few,TRBV2,NA,CANTWGLDTEAFF,TGTGCCAATACATGGGGGCTCGACACTGAAGCTTTCTTT